Described below is a single TCR beta chain sequence and its context. The antigen is unknown. Conventional CD4+ T cells were sorted from blood as CD25-low CD127-high cells. The method was immunoSEQ multiplex PCR; TCRdb's version includes in-frame clones alone and lacks a portion of them. This table has tens of thousands of clones, around 95% appearing once. The V gene end was trimmed by 5 bases and the J gene end by 3 bases; junction bases not matched to a gene: 3. The germline gives CDR1 KGHSH, CDR2 LQKENI. CDR3 size: 14 residues. This entry belongs to a study of regulatory and conventional T cells in RAG deficiency. Broader study findings: Omenn patients showed >80% Treg-Tconv overlap and shorter CDR3 lengths. Other subsets showed about 10-fold reductions, but Treg unique TCR beta sequences fell roughly 97-fold in these patients. Control T-cell subsets had markedly higher Shannon entropy and lower Simpson indices than RAG-deficient patients.

The same specimen was also included in a second study, on regulatory T cells. From that report: The PCR used 52 TRBV and 13 TRBJ primers. Patient repertoires had restricted TRB V-J pairs and skewed V and J usage, most in Tregs.

The V gene is TRBV18, the J gene TRBJ1-1; 10 nucleotides align to TRBD1. The clonotype was recovered from a human donor in good health. Sequencing was carried out using CD25- CD4+ T cells sorted from blood. The CDR3, as DNA: TGTGCCAGCTCAGCCGGGACAGGGGACACTGAAGCTTTCTTT. Translation gives CASSAGTGDTEAFF.